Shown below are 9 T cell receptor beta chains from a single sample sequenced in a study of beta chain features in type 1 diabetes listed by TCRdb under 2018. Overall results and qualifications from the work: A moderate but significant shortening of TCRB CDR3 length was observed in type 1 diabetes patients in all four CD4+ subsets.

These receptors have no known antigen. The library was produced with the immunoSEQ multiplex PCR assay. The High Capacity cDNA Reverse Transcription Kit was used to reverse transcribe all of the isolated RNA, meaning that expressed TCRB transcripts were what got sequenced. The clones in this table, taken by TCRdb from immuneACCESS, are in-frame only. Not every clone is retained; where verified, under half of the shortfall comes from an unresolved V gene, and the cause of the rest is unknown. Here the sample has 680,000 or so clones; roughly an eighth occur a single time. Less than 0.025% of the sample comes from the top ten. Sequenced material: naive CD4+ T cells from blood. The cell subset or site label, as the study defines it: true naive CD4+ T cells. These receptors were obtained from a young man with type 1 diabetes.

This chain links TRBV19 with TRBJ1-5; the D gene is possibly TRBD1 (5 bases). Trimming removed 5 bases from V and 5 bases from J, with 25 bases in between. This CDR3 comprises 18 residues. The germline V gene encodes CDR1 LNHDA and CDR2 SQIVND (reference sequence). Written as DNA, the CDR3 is TGTGCCAGTAGTCTACACCCCGGGACTTCCCCCCGCGATCAGCCCCAGCATTTT. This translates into CASSLHPGTSPRDQPQHF.

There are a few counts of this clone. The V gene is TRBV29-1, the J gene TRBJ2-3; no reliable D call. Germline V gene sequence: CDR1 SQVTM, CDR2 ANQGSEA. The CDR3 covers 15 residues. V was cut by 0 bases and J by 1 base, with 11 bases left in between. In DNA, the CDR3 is TGCAGCGTTGAAGAGGGGTGGGCGGGCACAGATACGCAGTATTTT. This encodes CSVEEGWAGTDTQYF.

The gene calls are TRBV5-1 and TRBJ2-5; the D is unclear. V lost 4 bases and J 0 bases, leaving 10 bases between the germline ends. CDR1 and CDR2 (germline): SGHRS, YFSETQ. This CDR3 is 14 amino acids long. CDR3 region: CASSLAWDQETQYF. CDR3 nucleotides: TGCGCCAGCAGCCTGGCTTGGGACCAAGAGACCCAGTACTTC.

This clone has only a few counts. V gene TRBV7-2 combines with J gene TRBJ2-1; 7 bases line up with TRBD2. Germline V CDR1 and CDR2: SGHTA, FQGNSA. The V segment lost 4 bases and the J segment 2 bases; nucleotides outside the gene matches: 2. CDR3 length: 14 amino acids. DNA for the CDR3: TGTGCCAGCAGCTCGGCGGGGGCCTACAATGAGCAGTTCTTC. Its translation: CASSSAGAYNEQFF.

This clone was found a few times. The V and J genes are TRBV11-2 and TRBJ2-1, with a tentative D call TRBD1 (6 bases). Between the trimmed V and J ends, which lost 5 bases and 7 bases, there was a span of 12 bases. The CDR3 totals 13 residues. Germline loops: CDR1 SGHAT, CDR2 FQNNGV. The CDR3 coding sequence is TGTGCCAGCAGCCTACCCCAGGGGAATGAGCAGTTCTTC. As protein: CASSLPQGNEQFF.

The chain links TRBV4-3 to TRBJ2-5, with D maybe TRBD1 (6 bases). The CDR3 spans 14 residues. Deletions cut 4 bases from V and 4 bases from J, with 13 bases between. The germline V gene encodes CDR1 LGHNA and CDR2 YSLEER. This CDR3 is CASSPQGGGETQYF. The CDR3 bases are TGCGCCAGCAGCCCACAGGGTGGAGGAGAGACCCAGTACTTC.

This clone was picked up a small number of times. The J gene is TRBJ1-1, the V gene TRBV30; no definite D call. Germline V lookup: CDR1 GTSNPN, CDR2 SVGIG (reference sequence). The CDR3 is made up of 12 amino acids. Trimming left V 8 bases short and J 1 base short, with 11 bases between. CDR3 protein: CAHTPANTEAFF. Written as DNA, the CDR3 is TGTGCCCACACCCCAGCGAACACTGAAGCTTTCTTT.

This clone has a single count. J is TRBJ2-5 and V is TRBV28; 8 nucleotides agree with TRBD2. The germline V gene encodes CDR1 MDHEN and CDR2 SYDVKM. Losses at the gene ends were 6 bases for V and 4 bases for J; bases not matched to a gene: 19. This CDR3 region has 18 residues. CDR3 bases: TGTGCCAGCAGCCCTCTGGTGACGGGGGGGAAAAAGGGAGAGACCCAGTACTTC. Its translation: CASSPLVTGGKKGETQYF. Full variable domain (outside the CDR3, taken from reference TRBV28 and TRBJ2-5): DVKVTQSSRYLVKRTGEKVFLECVQDMDHENMFWYRQDPGLGLRLIYFSYDVKMKEKGDIPEGYSVSREKKERFSLILESASTNQTSMYLCASSPLVTGGKKGETQYFGPGTRLLVL.

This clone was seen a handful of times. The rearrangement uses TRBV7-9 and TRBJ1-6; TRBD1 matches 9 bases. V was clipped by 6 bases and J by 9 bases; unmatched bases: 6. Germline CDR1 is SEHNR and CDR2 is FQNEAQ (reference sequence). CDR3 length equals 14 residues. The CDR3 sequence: CASRPDRGSSPLHF. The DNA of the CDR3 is TGTGCCAGCAGGCCAGACAGGGGGTCTTCACCCCTCCACTTT.